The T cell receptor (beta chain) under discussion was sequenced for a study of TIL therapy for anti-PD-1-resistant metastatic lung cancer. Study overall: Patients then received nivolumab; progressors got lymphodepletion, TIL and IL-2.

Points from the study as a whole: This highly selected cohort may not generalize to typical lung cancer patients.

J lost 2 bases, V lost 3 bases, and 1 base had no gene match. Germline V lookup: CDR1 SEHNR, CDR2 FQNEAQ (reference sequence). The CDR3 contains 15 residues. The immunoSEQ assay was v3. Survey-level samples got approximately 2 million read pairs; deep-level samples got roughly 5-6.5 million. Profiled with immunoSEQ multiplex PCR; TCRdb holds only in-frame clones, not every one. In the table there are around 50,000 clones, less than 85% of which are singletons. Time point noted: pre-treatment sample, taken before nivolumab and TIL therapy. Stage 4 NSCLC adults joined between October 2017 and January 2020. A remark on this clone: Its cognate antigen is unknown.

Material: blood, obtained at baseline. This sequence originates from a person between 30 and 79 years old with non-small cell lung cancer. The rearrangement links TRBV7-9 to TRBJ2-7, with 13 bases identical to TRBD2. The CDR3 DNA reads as TGTGCCAGCAGCTTTGGGACTAGCGGGACCTACGAGCAGTACTTC. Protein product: CASSFGTSGTYEQYF.